These T cell receptor beta chains were read from a single sample in a study of blood T cell repertoires in COVID-19. Clones were sequenced by immunoSEQ multiplex PCR, and TCRdb holds only the in-frame ones, with some missing. The repertoire holds some 8,000 clones, with 70% to 85% as singletons. Source material: peripheral blood. These receptors all come from a human donor with active COVID-19. The donor label of this sample is uncertain. CDR3s include the opening cysteine and the closing phenylalanine or tryptophan. Fields, in order: V gene, J gene, D gene, clone size, CDR3 DNA, CDR3 protein. A D gene is named only where the DNA matches it firmly. Size is stated for part of the rows, as once, few or many counts, or as a class when the clone is expanded.

TRBV19	TRBJ2-1	TRBD1	-	TGTGCCAGTAGTACCCGGACAGGGGGCGGGGGAAATGAGCAGTTCTTC	CASSTRTGGGGNEQFF
TRBV3-1/TRBV3-2	TRBJ2-4	TRBD1	-	TGTGCCAGCAGCCAAGACGAGTCCCCGGGACAGTGTGATTCCGGGGCCAAAAACATTCAGTACTTC	CASSQDESPGQCDSGAKNIQYF
TRBV6-5	TRBJ1-4	-	-	TGTGCCAGCGGACGACTTGAGGGTGAAAAACTGTTTTTT	CASGRLEGEKLFF
TRBV3-1/TRBV3-2	TRBJ2-5	TRBD2	-	TGTGCCAGCAGCCAATCTTGGCTAGCGGGGGAAGAGACCCAGTACTTC	CASSQSWLAGEETQYF
TRBV6-5	TRBJ1-6	TRBD1	once	TGTGCCAGCAGCAGGCCGGGACAGAATAATTCACCCCTCCACTTT	CASSRPGQNNSPLHF
TRBV28	TRBJ2-3	TRBD2	-	TGTGCCAGCAGTCAGACTAGCGGTCCAGATACGCAGTATTTT	CASSQTSGPDTQYF
TRBV7-9	TRBJ2-7	TRBD1	-	TGTGCCAGCAGCCCATCTCGACAGGGTTGGGGTGAGCAGTACTTC	CASSPSRQGWGEQYF
TRBV9	TRBJ1-1	TRBD1	-	TGTGCCAGCAGCGCCTTGACAGGGGCGCCCACTGAAGCTTTCTTT	CASSALTGAPTEAFF
TRBV19	TRBJ2-1	TRBD2	-	TGTGCCAGTAGCCCGGGACTAGGTTACAATGAGCAGTTCTTC	CASSPGLGYNEQFF
TRBV27	TRBJ2-7	-	few	TGTGCCAGCAGTGCCGGGATTTCCTACGAGCAGTACTTC	CASSAGISYEQYF
TRBV19	TRBJ2-1	TRBD1	-	TGTGCCAGTAGTAGGGACGTGACGGTGTCAGGGGGCTTGGAACACAATGAGCAGTTCTTC	CASSRDVTVSGGLEHNEQFF
TRBV6-5	TRBJ2-7	-	-	TGTGCCAGCAGAACGACTAGTCTGGGTTCCTACGAGCAGTACTTC	CASRTTSLGSYEQYF
TRBV14	TRBJ2-1	TRBD1	large	TGTGCCAGCAGCCGAGAACCGGGACAGGGGGACAATGAGCAGTTCTTC	CASSREPGQGDNEQFF
TRBV5-1	TRBJ2-1	-	-	TGCGCCAGCAGCTTTTTTCGGAGCTCCTACAATGAGCAGTTCTTC	CASSFFRSSYNEQFF
TRBV1	TRBJ2-7	-	-	TGCACCAGTGGAGGGGAGCGCAAATCCTACGAGCAGTACTTC	CTSGGERKSYEQYF
TRBV20-1	TRBJ2-7	TRBD1	-	TGCAGTGCTGGGGACAGGGTCGAGCAGTACTTC	CSAGDRVEQYF
TRBV9	TRBJ1-2	-	-	TGTGCCAGCAGCGTCAAGGACAGCGCCTATGGCTACACCTTC	CASSVKDSAYGYTF
TRBV6-2/TRBV6-3	TRBJ2-5	TRBD2	-	TGTGCCAGCAGTGGAACTACGGGGGGGACCCAGTACTTC	CASSGTTGGTQYF
TRBV5-1	TRBJ2-7	-	-	TGCGCCAGCAGCCGGAGCGGTGGGGAATCCGAGCAGTACTTC	CASSRSGGESEQYF
TRBV27	TRBJ2-3	TRBD2	-	TGTGCCAGCAGTTTAGCTAGCGGGGATGCGGGCTTCACAGATACGCAGTATTTT	CASSLASGDAGFTDTQYF